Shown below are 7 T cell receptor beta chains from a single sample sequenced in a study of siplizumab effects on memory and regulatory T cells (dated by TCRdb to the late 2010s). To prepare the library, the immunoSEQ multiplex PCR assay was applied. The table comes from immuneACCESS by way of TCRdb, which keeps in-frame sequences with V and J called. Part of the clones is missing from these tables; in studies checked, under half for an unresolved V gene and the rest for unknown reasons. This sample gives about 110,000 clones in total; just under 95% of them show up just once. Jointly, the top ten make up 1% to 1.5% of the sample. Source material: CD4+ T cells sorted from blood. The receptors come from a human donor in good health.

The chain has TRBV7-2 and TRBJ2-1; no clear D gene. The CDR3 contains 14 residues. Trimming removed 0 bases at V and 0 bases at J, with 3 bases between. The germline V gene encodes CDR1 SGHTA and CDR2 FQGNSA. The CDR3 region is CASSLAPSYNEQFF. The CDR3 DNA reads TGTGCCAGCAGCTTAGCTCCCTCCTACAATGAGCAGTTCTTC.

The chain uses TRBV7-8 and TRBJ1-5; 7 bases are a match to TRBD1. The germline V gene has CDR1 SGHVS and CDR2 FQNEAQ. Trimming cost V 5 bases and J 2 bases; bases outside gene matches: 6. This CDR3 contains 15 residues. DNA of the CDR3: TGTGCCAGCAGCCTCGGGACAGCCGGCAATCAGCCCCAGCATTTT. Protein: CASSLGTAGNQPQHF.

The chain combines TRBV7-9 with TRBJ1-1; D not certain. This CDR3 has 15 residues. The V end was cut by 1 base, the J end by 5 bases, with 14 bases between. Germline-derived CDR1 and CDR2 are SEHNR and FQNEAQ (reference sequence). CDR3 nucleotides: TGTGCCAGCAGCTTAGATAGGGCGGGAACGACTGAAGCTTTCTTT. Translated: CASSLDRAGTTEAFF.

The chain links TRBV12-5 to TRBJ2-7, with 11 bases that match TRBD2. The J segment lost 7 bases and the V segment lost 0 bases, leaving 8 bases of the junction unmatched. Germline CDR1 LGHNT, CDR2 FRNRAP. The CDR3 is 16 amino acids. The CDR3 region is CASGLVASGGLGEQYF. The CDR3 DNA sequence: TGTGCTAGTGGTTTGGTGGCTAGCGGGGGGCTGGGGGAGCAGTACTTC.

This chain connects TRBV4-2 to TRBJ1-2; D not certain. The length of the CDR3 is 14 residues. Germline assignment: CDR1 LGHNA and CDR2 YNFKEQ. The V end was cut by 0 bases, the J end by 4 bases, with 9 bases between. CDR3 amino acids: CASSQDNGGYGYTF. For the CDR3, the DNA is TGTGCCAGCAGCCAAGATAACGGTGGCTATGGCTACACCTTC.

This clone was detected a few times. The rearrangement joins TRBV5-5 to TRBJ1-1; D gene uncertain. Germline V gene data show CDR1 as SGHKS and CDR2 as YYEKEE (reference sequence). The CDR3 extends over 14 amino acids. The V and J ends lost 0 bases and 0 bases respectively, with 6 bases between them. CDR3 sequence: CASSLDSMNTEAFF. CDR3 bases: TGTGCCAGCAGCTTGGACAGCATGAACACTGAAGCTTTCTTT.

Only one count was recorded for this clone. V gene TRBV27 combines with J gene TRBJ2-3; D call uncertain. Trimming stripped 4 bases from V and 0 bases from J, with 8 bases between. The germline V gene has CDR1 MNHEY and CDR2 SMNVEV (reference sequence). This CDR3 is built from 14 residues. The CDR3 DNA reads TGTGCCAGCAGTTACTTGACTAGCACAGATACGCAGTATTTT. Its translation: CASSYLTSTDTQYF.